Below, one T cell receptor beta chain is given with its context. In this sample, this clonotype turned up a few times. It lacks a known antigen. No much larger clonotype is one base removed from it; base qualities were not supplied. This record comes from a study of regulatory and conventional T cells in breast cancer (dated by TCRdb to the mid-2010s). The library was generated by PCR. Sequencing used an Illumina MiSeq. TCRdb reprocessed the public reads (quality trimming at Q25 with fastp, clone calling with MiXCR) and kept in-frame beta chains. Every CDR3 protein is listed once, alongside the most common genes and DNA of its rows. The sample yields fewer than 20,000 distinct CDR3 sequences; 25% to 40% were counted once. The ten largest clones capture 1.6% of the sample. The sequenced sample consisted of conventional T cells from blood. This TCR derives from a female donor in good health.

The nucleotides are TGTGCCAGCAGCCTGATGGGCGGGGGAAATCAGCCCCAGCATTTT. It codes for CASSLMGGGNQPQHF. The chain is assembled from TRBV7-2 and TRBJ1-5; tentative D gene TRBD1, with 5 bases matching. Taken from the germline V gene, the CDR1 and CDR2 loops are SGHTA and FQGNSA. Including cysteine and phenylalanine, the CDR3 has 15 amino acids. The sequence is cut down to CDR3 DNA, 45 bases in frame from base 1. V gives up 5 bases and J gives up 4 bases, and the segment between their germline ends measures 15 bases.